These 5 T cell receptor beta chains were sequenced from one sample in a study of shared clonotypes between healthy human individuals. Clones were read by immunoSEQ multiplex PCR, and TCRdb kept only the in-frame ones, dropping some. The table has about 1,900,000 clones, about 95% seen once. Terminally differentiated effector memory CD45RA+ cells were excluded from the naive CD8 cells, which were CD45RO-negative and positively selected for CCR7. Sequenced sample: naive CD8+ T cells sorted from blood. The receptors shown here come from a man aged 18 to 30 in good health.

This chain connects TRBV30 to TRBJ1-3; D ambiguous. Trimming took off 7 bases at V and 4 bases at J, with 8 bases between the two ends. The CDR3 is 11 residues long. Germline loops: CDR1 GTSNPN, CDR2 SVGIG (reference sequence). The chain's CDR3 is CASNWGNTIYF. The CDR3 DNA reads TGTGCCTCGAACTGGGGAAACACCATATATTTT.

The rearrangement links TRBV27 to TRBJ2-1; D is unclear. CDR3 length equals 13 residues. From germline, CDR1 is MNHEY and CDR2 SMNVEV (reference sequence). Between the trimmed V and J ends, which lost 6 bases and 5 bases, there was a span of 11 bases. The CDR3 region has the DNA TGTGCCAGCAGGGAGCTAGGAGACAATGAGCAGTTCTTC. Protein product: CASRELGDNEQFF.

Details on this clone: Different DNA sequences within this sample yield the same CDR3. The chain carries TRBV6-6 and TRBJ2-5, with TRBD2 as a possible D gene (7 bases). The length of the CDR3 is 15 residues. Deletions cut 2 bases from V and 5 bases from J, with 15 bases between. Germline lookup yields CDR1 MNHNY and CDR2 SVGAGI (reference sequence). CDR3 nucleotides: TGTGCCAGCAGTTACAGTTCAGGGGAGGGGGAGACCCAGTACTTC. It codes for CASSYSSGEGETQYF.

This clone was found once. The identical CDR3 is also encoded by other nucleotide sequences in the sample. The chain links TRBV5-6 to TRBJ2-2; D may be TRBD1 (5 bases). In germline, CDR1 is SGHDT, CDR2 YYEEEE. This CDR3 region has 15 residues. V gave up 0 bases and J gave up 4 bases, with 10 bases separating them. CDR3 in DNA: TGTGCCAGCAGCTTGGGCCAGGGTGGCACCGGGGAGCTGTTTTTT. Its translation is CASSLGQGGTGELFF.

This chain joins TRBV9 and TRBJ2-1; 8 bases agree with TRBD1. J gave up 6 bases and V 0 bases, and 8 bases lay outside the gene matches. Looked up from germline, CDR1 is SGDLS and CDR2 is YYNGEE. The CDR3 loop spans 16 amino acids. The CDR3 coding sequence is TGTGCCAGCAGCGTAGGGCGACAGGGGTGGGTCAATGAGCAGTTCTTC. It translates to CASSVGRQGWVNEQFF.